The 14 T cell receptor beta chains below come from one sample, sequenced in a study of T cell changes during pregnancy in multiple sclerosis. Profiling relied on immunoSEQ multiplex PCR, and the TCRdb table lists in-frame clones only, not all of them. Among tens of thousands of clones, nearly 90% were seen once, and the ten largest hold around 0.52%. The sequences come from CD4+ T cells from peripheral blood mononuclear cells, collected in the second trimester of pregnancy. The receptors originated from a female donor with multiple sclerosis, enrolled in a pregnancy study.

This chain joins TRBV30 and TRBJ2-2; TRBD2 is a possible D gene (6 bases). Deletions cut 3 bases from V and 2 bases from J, with 13 bases between. This CDR3 has 15 amino acids. The V gene's germline CDR1 is GTSNPN and CDR2 SVGIG (reference sequence). The CDR3 sequence is CAWRAGGTNTGELFF. CDR3 bases: TGTGCCTGGAGGGCGGGCGGGACCAACACCGGGGAGCTGTTTTTT.

This clone was seen a handful of times. The V gene is TRBV6-5, the J gene TRBJ1-1; 8 bases line up with TRBD1. The V gene end was trimmed by 4 bases and the J gene end by 2 bases; junction bases not matched to a gene: 3. This CDR3 has 14 residues. Germline V gene data show CDR1 as MNHEY and CDR2 as SVGAGI. CDR3 DNA: TGTGCCAGCAGTTCCGACAGGGGTAACACTGAAGCTTTCTTT. Its translation: CASSSDRGNTEAFF.

V usage is TRBV7-2 and J usage is TRBJ2-3; possibly TRBD1 for D (5 bases). Germline V gene lookup returns CDR1 SGHTA and CDR2 FQGNSA. Trimming cost V 5 bases and J 8 bases, with 17 bases left between them. This CDR3 is 14 amino acids long. CDR3 nucleotide sequence: TGTGCCAGCAGCCCCGCGCAAGGGGTGGGTACGCAGTATTTT. Translated: CASSPAQGVGTQYF.

The CDR3 region is CASSRGGRAEEQYF. The CDR3 DNA reads TGTGCCAGCTCACGGGGCGGGAGGGCCGAAGAGCAGTACTTC. The V gene is TRBV18, the J gene TRBJ2-7; 9 nucleotides agree with TRBD2. CDR3 size: 14 residues. J was trimmed by 7 bases and V by 4 bases; bases with no gene match: 8. Germline loops: CDR1 KGHSH, CDR2 LQKENI.

This clone has only a few counts. This sequence joins TRBV7-9 and TRBJ2-7, with D maybe TRBD2 (6 bases). The CDR3 length is 14 residues. CDR1 SEHNR and CDR2 FQNEAQ come from the germline V gene (reference sequence). V lost 1 base and J 0 bases, leaving 7 bases between the germline ends. The CDR3 sequence is CASSLVGSSYEQYF. The CDR3 region has the DNA TGTGCCAGCAGCTTAGTCGGGAGCTCCTACGAGCAGTACTTC.

A single count supports this clone. The chain has TRBV7-8 and TRBJ2-7, with TRBD2 matching over 7 bases. Germline V gene data show CDR1 as SGHVS and CDR2 as FQNEAQ. Trimming took 1 base from V and 5 from J; bases not matched to a gene: 5. The CDR3 loop spans 14 amino acids. The CDR3 sequence: CASSLVKRENEQYF. DNA of the CDR3: TGTGCCAGCAGCTTAGTAAAGCGGGAAAACGAGCAGTACTTC.

In this sample, this clone turned up once. This sequence joins TRBV5-1 and TRBJ2-7; TRBD1 might be the D (6 bases). V was shortened by 0 bases and J by 5 bases, with 18 bases between the two germline ends. The CDR3 has 16 amino acids. CDR1 is SGHRS and CDR2 is YFSETQ in the germline V gene. The CDR3 nucleotides read TGCGCCAGCAGCTTGGCCACAAGGGGGTCTTACAACGAGCAGTACTTC. Translated, it gives CASSLATRGSYNEQYF. Complete variable domain (other parts from reference TRBV5-1 and TRBJ2-7): KAGVTQTPRYLIKTRGQQVTLSCSPISGHRSVSWYQQTPGQGLQFLFEYFSETQRNKGNFPGRFSGRQFSNSRSEMNVSTLELGDSALYLCASSLATRGSYNEQYFGPGTRLTVT.

V gene TRBV6-5 combines with J gene TRBJ2-1; TRBD1 matches at 8 bases. The CDR3 has 16 amino acids. V trimming: 2 bases; J trimming: 5 bases; junction bases outside the gene matches: 8. In germline, CDR1 is MNHEY, CDR2 SVGAGI. CDR3 residues: CASSYGGQVLNNEQFF. CDR3 DNA sequence: TGTGCCAGCAGTTACGGGGGACAGGTACTCAACAATGAGCAGTTCTTC.

The chain joins TRBV6-1 to TRBJ2-1; a possible D gene is TRBD2 (6 bases). V lost 0 bases to trimming and J lost 1 base, with 10 bases between them. This CDR3 comprises 16 residues. Germline V gene data show CDR1 as MNHNS and CDR2 as SASEGT. This CDR3 reads CASSEADAGSYNEQFF. The CDR3 DNA reads TGTGCCAGCAGTGAAGCCGATGCGGGGTCCTACAATGAGCAGTTCTTC.

This clone appeared a few times. The genes are TRBV7-8 and TRBJ2-2, with 7 bases fitting TRBD2. Germline values: CDR1 SGHVS, CDR2 FQNEAQ. The CDR3 sequence is 17 residues long. J was trimmed by 5 bases and V by 3 bases; bases with no gene match: 12. CDR3 sequence reads: CASSLPLAAQRTGELFF. CDR3 bases: TGTGCCAGCAGCTTGCCCCTAGCGGCCCAAAGGACCGGGGAGCTGTTTTTT. Full variable domain (rest looked up from reference TRBV7-8 and TRBJ2-2): GAGVSQSPRYKVAKRGQDVALRCDPISGHVSLFWYQQALGQGPEFLTYFQNEAQLDKSGLPSDRFFAERPEGSVSTLKIQRTQQEDSAVYLCASSLPLAAQRTGELFFGEGSRLTVL.

The chain employs TRBV28 and TRBJ1-2; possible D gene TRBD1, 6 bases. Germline lookup yields CDR1 MDHEN and CDR2 SYDVKM. This CDR3 region has 14 residues. Trimming removed 6 bases from V and 2 bases from J, with 13 bases in between. The CDR3 protein is CASRTDTGNYGYTF. The CDR3 DNA sequence: TGTGCCAGCAGGACTGACACAGGGAACTATGGCTACACCTTC.

The gene calls are TRBV4-3 and TRBJ1-2; 8 nucleotides match TRBD1. The CDR3 consists of 18 residues. CDR1 and CDR2 from the germline V gene are LGHNA and YSLEER. The trim removed 0 bases at V and 3 bases at J, leaving 12 bases unmatched. The CDR3 DNA reads TGCGCCAGCAGCCAAGAGTGGGCAGGGGGCGGTTTGGACTATGGCTACACCTTC. It yields the protein CASSQEWAGGGLDYGYTF.

This clone was seen only once. This chain uses TRBV12-5 with TRBJ2-3; a possible D gene is TRBD2 (5 bases). This CDR3 has 14 amino acids. V lost 7 bases, J lost 4 bases, and 15 bases lay in between. Germline CDR1 is LGHNT and CDR2 is FRNRAP. Here the CDR3 DNA reads TGTGCTAGTGCCCCGGAACTAGTATCAGATACGCAGTATTTT. Translation gives CASAPELVSDTQYF.

This CDR3 is CASGPSGQLNTEAFF. CDR3 nucleotides: TGTGCTAGTGGTCCCTCCGGACAGTTGAACACTGAAGCTTTCTTT. This chain links TRBV12-5 with TRBJ1-1; possibly TRBD1 for D (6 bases). This CDR3 region has 15 residues. Trimming took 5 bases from V and 0 from J, leaving 13 bases between them. Germline V lookup: CDR1 LGHNT, CDR2 FRNRAP.